The 18 T cell receptor beta chains reported below all come from one sample, sequenced in a study of T cell changes during pregnancy in multiple sclerosis (dated by TCRdb to the late 2010s). Library preparation was by the immunoSEQ multiplex PCR assay. Imported from immuneACCESS, the table was reduced by TCRdb to in-frame sequences with V and J called. These copies leave out some clones; in studies compared against another copy, an unresolved V gene accounts for under half, and the cause of the remainder is not known. The table for this sample lists roughly 40,000 clones; roughly 92% of them were counted only once. The biggest ten clones account for roughly 0.7% of the sample. Sequencing used CD4+ T cells from peripheral blood mononuclear cells, obtained in the first trimester of pregnancy. Source of these receptors: a female donor with multiple sclerosis, enrolled in a pregnancy study.

J is TRBJ1-2 and V is TRBV6-5; 7 bases map to TRBD1. Losses at the gene ends were 6 bases for V and 4 bases for J; bases not matched to a gene: 11. Germline assignment: CDR1 MNHEY and CDR2 SVGAGI. The length of the CDR3 is 15 residues. The CDR3 nucleotides read TGTGCCAGCAGACAGACAGGGTTGAAAGGCTATGGCTACACCTTC. Translated: CASRQTGLKGYGYTF.

The rearrangement uses TRBV7-2 and TRBJ1-5, with D tentatively TRBD1 (5 bases). V lost 5 bases, J lost 7 bases, and 12 bases lay in between. There are 13 residues in the CDR3. Germline CDR1 reads SGHTA; CDR2 reads FQGNSA. CDR3 sequence (DNA): TGTGCCAGCAGCCCAGGGTTCAACCAGCCCCAGCATTTT. It translates to CASSPGFNQPQHF.

The chain recombines TRBV10-3 with TRBJ2-5; D perhaps matches TRBD2 (6 bases). The length of the CDR3 is 15 residues. Trimming shortened V by 3 bases and J by 1 base, and 12 bases separated the two germline ends. Germline CDR1 ENHRY, CDR2 SYGVKD. The CDR3 coding sequence is TGTGCCATCAGTGACCCGGGACTCGCCCAAGAGACCCAGTACTTC. Its translation: CAISDPGLAQETQYF.

The chain recombines TRBV7-8 with TRBJ2-1, with 9 bases aligning to TRBD2. This CDR3 is 15 amino acids long. J gave up 8 bases and V 2 bases, and 7 bases lay outside the gene matches. In germline, CDR1 is SGHVS, CDR2 FQNEAQ. In DNA form, the CDR3 reads TGTGCCAGCAGCTTAATAAGCGGGAGGCCATATGAGCAGTTCTTC. It encodes CASSLISGRPYEQFF.

The gene calls are TRBV7-2 and TRBJ2-5; 7 nucleotides match TRBD1. V lost 4 bases and J lost 5; bases outside the gene matches: 10. CDR3 size: 15 residues. CDR1 is SGHTA, CDR2 FQGNSA, per germline. The CDR3 nucleotides read TGTGCCAGCAGCTCGGCACAGGGGCCCCGGGAGACCCAGTACTTC. Translated, it gives CASSSAQGPRETQYF. Based on the CDR3 plus reference TRBV7-2 and TRBJ2-5, the full variable domain is GAGVSQSPSNKVTEKGKDVELRCDPISGHTALYWYRQSLGQGLEFLIYFQGNSAPDKSGLPSDRFSAERTGGSVSTLTIQRTQQEDSAVYLCASSSAQGPRETQYFGPGTRLLVL.

The chain uses TRBV21-1 and TRBJ2-7; the DNA was not used to check the table's D call, TRBD2. TRBV21-1 is a pseudogene segment. The CDR3 covers 16 residues. This CDR3 reads CASNTRGPGTLYEQYF. The CDR3 nucleotides are TGTGCCAGCAATACCCGGGGCCCAGGGACTCTCTACGAGCAGTACTTC.

This clone was recorded only once. The rearrangement uses TRBV14 and TRBJ2-7, with 8 bases that match TRBD2. V lost 6 bases and J lost 11; bases outside the gene matches: 39. This CDR3 region has 22 residues. Germline CDR1 is SGHDN and CDR2 is FVKESK. This CDR3 is CASRIFYMVSLFTSSGKKVKYF. CDR3 coding DNA: TGTGCCAGCAGAATTTTCTACATGGTGTCCCTCTTCACAAGTAGCGGGAAAAAGGTTAAGTACTTC.

V usage is TRBV5-6 and J usage is TRBJ1-5; D possibly corresponds to TRBD1 (5 bases). V lost 0 bases to trimming and J lost 2 bases, with 9 bases between them. This CDR3 spans 15 amino acids. CDR1 is SGHDT, CDR2 YYEEEE, per germline. The chain's CDR3 is CASSLEGYGNQPQHF. The CDR3 region has the DNA TGTGCCAGCAGCTTGGAGGGGTATGGCAATCAGCCCCAGCATTTT.

The CDR3 DNA follows: TGTGCCAGTAACTCTGGGACAGGGTCCTACAATGAGCAGTTCTTC. Translated: CASNSGTGSYNEQFF. The chain uses TRBV19 and TRBJ2-1, with TRBD1 matching over 9 bases. Germline loops: CDR1 LNHDA, CDR2 SQIVND (reference sequence). Trimming at V came to 7 bases and at J to 1 base, leaving 5 bases not matched to a gene. The CDR3 extends over 15 amino acids. Using reference TRBV19 and TRBJ2-1 for the parts outside the CDR3, the full variable domain is DGGITQSPKYLFRKEGQNVTLSCEQNLNHDAMYWYRQDPGQGLRLIYYSQIVNDFQKGDIAEGYSVSREKKESFPLTVTSAQKNPTAFYLCASNSGTGSYNEQFFGPGTRLTVL.

This chain joins TRBV25-1 and TRBJ2-3, with 8 nucleotides matching TRBD1. With V trimmed by 4 bases and J by 6 bases, 6 bases remained unmatched. The CDR3 has 14 amino acids. Germline V gives CDR1 MGHDK, CDR2 SYGVNS. In nucleotides, the CDR3 is TGTGCCAGCAGTGGGCAGGGGGCTCGGGATACGCAGTATTTT. Translated: CASSGQGARDTQYF.

The chain couples TRBV7-3 to TRBJ2-1; TRBD2 might be the D (5 bases). The CDR3 runs to 18 residues. V was pared by 2 bases and J by 0 bases, with 17 bases between. Per germline, CDR1 SGHTA and CDR2 FQGTGA. The CDR3 DNA sequence: TGTGCCAGCAGCTTATCCGTGGGGAGCGGTCTCTCCTACAATGAGCAGTTCTTC. This encodes CASSLSVGSGLSYNEQFF.

The sample holds one count of this clone. The junction differs from germline at one of its ends, possibly a read error. The chain combines TRBV5-1 with TRBJ1-3; D not certain. This CDR3 has 14 amino acids. The germline gives CDR1 SGHRS, CDR2 YFSETQ. The CDR3 region is CASSAVGVGNAIYF. The CDR3 DNA sequence: TGCGCCAGCAGCGCCGTCGGGGTCGGAAACGCCATATATTTT.

CDR3 in DNA: TGTGCCAGCAGCTGGCGGCCCGGCGACACTGAAGCTTTCTTT. This codes for CASSWRPGDTEAFF. The V gene is TRBV7-2, the J gene TRBJ1-1; D is unclear. The length of the CDR3 is 14 residues. The V gene lost 4 bases and the J gene lost 3 bases, with 12 bases spanning the gap. From germline, CDR1 is SGHTA and CDR2 FQGNSA.

The chain carries TRBV4-1 and TRBJ2-7; 9 bases agree with TRBD2. Germline values: CDR1 MGHRA, CDR2 YSYEKL. This CDR3 comprises 15 residues. V was clipped by 3 bases and J by 3 bases; unmatched bases: 6. The CDR3 region has the DNA TGCGCCAGCAGCCATCTGACTAGCGGAAACTACGAGCAGTACTTC. Its protein product is CASSHLTSGNYEQYF.

This chain links TRBV5-6 with TRBJ1-5; D is undetermined. V dropped 1 base and J dropped 4 bases, with 12 bases sitting between them. CDR1 is SGHDT, CDR2 YYEEEE, per germline. CDR3 length equals 15 residues. The CDR3 protein is CASSLWRRPNQPQHF. CDR3 DNA: TGTGCCAGCAGCTTGTGGAGGAGACCTAATCAGCCCCAGCATTTT.

This clone was recorded only once. The V gene is TRBV30, the J gene TRBJ1-6, with D possibly TRBD1 on 6 matching bases. V lost 6 bases and J 0 bases, leaving 18 bases between the germline ends. Germline V gene sequence: CDR1 GTSNPN, CDR2 SVGIG (reference sequence). CDR3 length: 17 amino acids. The DNA of the CDR3 is TGTGCCTGCAGTTGGACAGCCGGAAGCTCCTATAATTCACCCCTCCACTTT. Amino acid sequence: CACSWTAGSSYNSPLHF.

This clone has a single count. V and J are TRBV28 and TRBJ2-7; perhaps TRBD2 as D (5 bases). V was cut by 8 bases and J by 9 bases, with 11 bases left in between. Germline loops: CDR1 MDHEN, CDR2 SYDVKM. The CDR3 consists of 10 residues. CDR3 nucleotides: TGTGCCAGCGGAGATCGGGGGCAGTACTTC. Its protein product is CASGDRGQYF.

The chain is built from TRBV5-4 and TRBJ2-3; D uncertain. CDR3 size: 12 residues. Trimming took off 3 bases at V and 3 bases at J, with 5 bases between the two ends. Germline V gives CDR1 SGHNT, CDR2 YYREEE (reference sequence). For the CDR3, the DNA is TGTGCCAGCAGCTACTATACAGATACGCAGTATTTT. Encoded protein: CASSYYTDTQYF.